The 21 T cell receptor beta chains below come from one sample, sequenced in a study of human T cells and chemical hapten exposure. TCRdb analysed the RACE reads with MiXCR anew, one entry per CDR3 protein. The sample lists around 95,000 distinct CDR3 sequences; 10% to 13% were seen once. The time point here: pre-sensitization, week 0. Sample treatment: therapeutic diphenylcyclopropenone sensitization with weekly scalp DPC. Sequenced here: whole blood, sampled in connection with sensitization to the hapten diphenylcyclopropenone (DPC). The receptors stem from a woman aged 55-70 years with alopecia areata. Some clones in this sample may be carry-over from other donors' samples.

CDR3 in DNA: TGTGCCAGCAGTTACAGTTGGACAGGGGGCTACAATGAGCAGTTCTTC. Amino acid sequence: CASSYSWTGGYNEQFF. The chain joins TRBV6-5 to TRBJ2-1; 10 bases map to TRBD1. The length of the CDR3 is 16 residues. Germline V lookup: CDR1 MNHEY, CDR2 SVGAGI. V lost 2 bases to trimming and J lost 3 bases; unmatched junction nucleotides: 4.

This clonotype was seen ten or more times. The chain carries TRBV10-3 and TRBJ2-3; TRBD2 matches at 12 bases. CDR1 and CDR2 (germline): ENHRY, SYGVKD. CDR3 length equals 16 residues. The J segment lost 0 bases and the V segment lost 4 bases, leaving 2 bases of the junction unmatched. For the CDR3, the DNA is TGTGCCATCAGTGTTACTAGCGGGGGGAGCACAGATACGCAGTATTTT. Protein sequence: CAISVTSGGSTDTQYF.

This clonotype was observed a handful of times. This chain joins TRBV5-6 and TRBJ1-5; 7 bases are shared with TRBD1. Per the germline V gene, CDR1 is SGHDT and CDR2 is YYEEEE. The CDR3 consists of 14 residues. Trimming removed 0 bases from V and 5 bases from J; junction bases left unmatched: 2. The CDR3 nucleotides read TGTGCCAGCAGCTTGGAGGGGGCATATCAGCCCCAGCATTTT. Protein product: CASSLEGAYQPQHF.

The rearrangement uses TRBV12-2 and TRBJ1-6. TRBV12-2 is a pseudogene locus. There are 17 residues in the CDR3. In nucleotides, the CDR3 is TGTGCAATCGGCTTAGAGAGTAGGGGATCATATAATTCACCCCTCCACTTT. This codes for CAIGLESRGSYNSPLHF.

This clonotype has at least ten counts. This rearrangement joins TRBV20-1 to TRBJ2-2; 9 bases agree with TRBD2. Germline V gene lookup returns CDR1 DFQATT and CDR2 SNEGSKA (reference sequence). CDR3 length equals 16 residues. Trimming at V came to 0 bases and at J to 4 bases, leaving 6 bases not matched to a gene. The CDR3 protein is CSARDPGLASTGELFF. CDR3 DNA sequence: TGCAGTGCTAGAGATCCCGGACTAGCGTCCACCGGGGAGCTGTTTTTT.

This clonotype appeared a few times. The rearrangement links TRBV12-3 or TRBV12-4 to TRBJ1-2; the match to TRBD1 covers 7 bases. The trim removed 3 bases at V and 8 bases at J, leaving 6 bases unmatched. The length of the CDR3 is 13 residues. In DNA form, the CDR3 reads TGTGCCAGCAGTTTCACAGGGGTCGAGGGCTACACCTTC. Its translation is CASSFTGVEGYTF.

This clonotype occurred a few times. V is TRBV19 and J is TRBJ1-5; tentatively, D is TRBD1 (6 bases). The CDR3 extends over 22 amino acids. Trimming removed 5 bases from V and 0 bases from J, with 32 bases in between. CDR1 LNHDA and CDR2 SQIVND come from the germline V gene (reference sequence). The CDR3 DNA is TGTGCCAGTAGTCGTCGTTCGGGAGGGGGTCAGAGCCTATCCTATAGCAATCAGCCCCAGCATTTT. Translating it yields CASSRRSGGGQSLSYSNQPQHF.

Concerning this clonotype: Just one base apart from a much larger clone, this may be a read error. The chain employs TRBV7-9 and TRBJ2-1, with D tentatively TRBD1 (5 bases). Trimming took off 1 base at V and 9 bases at J, with 19 bases between the two ends. Per the germline V gene, CDR1 is SEHNR and CDR2 is FQNEAQ (reference sequence). This CDR3 is 16 amino acids long. Here the CDR3 reads CASSLVGQVPRSEQFF. The CDR3 DNA sequence: TGTGCCAGCAGCTTAGTGGGGCAGGTCCCTCGCAGTGAGCAGTTCTTC.

This clonotype was counted a few times. The rearrangement uses TRBV2 and TRBJ2-3; no firm D call. The germline gives CDR1 SNHLY, CDR2 FYNNEI. V was shortened by 7 bases and J by 4 bases, with 12 bases between the two germline ends. This CDR3 is 13 amino acids long. The CDR3 DNA reads TGTGCCAGCACACTTCCGAGCCCAGATACGCAGTATTTT. This encodes CASTLPSPDTQYF.

The genes are TRBV20-1 and TRBJ1-5; D may be TRBD1 (5 bases). The V end was cut by 1 base, the J end by 0 bases, with 7 bases between. The CDR3 consists of 14 residues. Germline CDR1 is DFQATT and CDR2 is SNEGSKA (reference sequence). The CDR3 DNA reads as TGCAGTGCTAGAGGGCAGGGTAGCAATCAGCCCCAGCATTTT. It specifies CSARGQGSNQPQHF.

There are many counts of this clonotype. V gene TRBV4-2 combines with J gene TRBJ2-7; D is unresolved. CDR1 is LGHNA, CDR2 YNFKEQ, per germline. The CDR3 runs to 14 residues. The V end lost 0 bases, the J end lost 6 bases, and 12 bases lay between the germline ends. The CDR3 DNA sequence: TGTGCCAGCAGCCAAGATTCTCGTCTCAGCGAGCAGTACTTC. The encoded protein is CASSQDSRLSEQYF.

The chain is built from TRBV2 and TRBJ1-4; D gene ambiguous. This CDR3 region has 14 residues. Germline V gene data show CDR1 as SNHLY and CDR2 as FYNNEI. V was trimmed by 8 bases and J by 6 bases, leaving 16 bases between them. Written as DNA, the CDR3 is TGTGCCAGCTCCCCGGAGCCATATGATGAAAAACTGTTTTTT. It is translated as CASSPEPYDEKLFF. Full variable domain (outside the CDR3, taken from reference TRBV2 and TRBJ1-4): EPEVTQTPSHQVTQMGQEVILRCVPISNHLYFYWYRQILGQKVEFLVSFYNNEISEKSEIFDDQFSVERPDGSNFTLKIRSTKLEDSAMYFCASSPEPYDEKLFFGSGTQLSVL.

This clonotype was recorded many times. J is TRBJ1-2 and V is TRBV19, with D possibly being TRBD1 (6 bases). In germline, CDR1 is LNHDA, CDR2 SQIVND (reference sequence). This CDR3 has 15 residues. Between the trimmed V and J ends, which lost 4 bases and 7 bases, there was a span of 19 bases. The CDR3 nucleotides read TGTGCCAGTAGTAAGGGCGTGTTGGGGGGCGCTGGCTACACCTTC. It encodes CASSKGVLGGAGYTF.

This clonotype was recorded at least ten times. The chain uses TRBV5-5 and TRBJ1-5; D unclear. Trimming shortened V by 0 bases and J by 1 base, and 8 bases separated the two germline ends. Per the germline V gene, CDR1 is SGHKS and CDR2 is YYEKEE (reference sequence). This CDR3 spans 15 amino acids. CDR3: CASSLGVQSNQPQHF. Written as DNA, the CDR3 is TGTGCCAGCAGCTTGGGTGTTCAGAGCAATCAGCCCCAGCATTTT.

This clonotype was counted only a few times. The rearrangement uses TRBV24-1 and TRBJ2-1, with D maybe TRBD2 (6 bases). Trimming took 4 bases from V and 9 from J, leaving 6 bases between them. The V gene's germline CDR1 is KGHDR and CDR2 SFDVKD. The CDR3 spans 11 residues. CDR3 residues: CATSEAGEQFF. The CDR3 DNA reads as TGTGCCACCAGTGAAGCGGGTGAGCAGTTCTTC.

This clonotype was observed many times. V and J are TRBV7-9 and TRBJ1-1, with a possible D match to TRBD1 (6 bases). V dropped 0 bases and J dropped 6 bases, with 20 bases sitting between them. The CDR3 has 17 residues. The V gene's germline CDR1 is SEHNR and CDR2 FQNEAQ (reference sequence). The DNA for the CDR3 is TGTGCCAGCAGCTTAGCCCATTCCGGGGGCGGTGGCCCTGAAGCTTTCTTT. It specifies CASSLAHSGGGGPEAFF.

The rearrangement joins TRBV19 to TRBJ1-2; no clear D. This CDR3 region has 12 residues. Trimming left V 7 bases short and J 4 bases short, with 10 bases between. Germline CDR1 and CDR2: LNHDA and SQIVND (reference sequence). The CDR3 loop reads CASISGTYGYTF. The CDR3 coding sequence is TGTGCCAGTATTAGCGGAACCTATGGCTACACCTTC.

This clonotype was counted at least ten times. One junction end disagrees with the germline gene, perhaps due to a read error. V and J are TRBV7-9 and TRBJ1-1; weak D call: TRBD1 (6 bases). The CDR3 is 12 residues long. Germline loops: CDR1 SEHNR, CDR2 FQNEAQ (reference sequence). For the CDR3, the DNA is TGTGCCAGCAGCTTAGGTGGGACATACCTGGGGTTT. It yields the protein CASSLGGTYLGF.

This clonotype was found a few times. The chain recombines TRBV20-1 with TRBJ2-1; maybe TRBD1 (6 bases). Germline V lookup: CDR1 DFQATT, CDR2 SNEGSKA (reference sequence). The CDR3 loop spans 17 amino acids. Trimming cost V 0 bases and J 3 bases, with 18 bases left between them. CDR3 loop: CSARDQGQANYYNEQFF. CDR3 coding DNA: TGCAGTGCTAGAGATCAGGGGCAGGCCAACTACTACAATGAGCAGTTCTTC.

A few counts support this clonotype. The V gene is TRBV2, the J gene TRBJ2-3, with 9 bases aligning to TRBD1. V lost 5 bases and J lost 1; bases outside the gene matches: 4. The CDR3 consists of 15 residues. Per germline, CDR1 SNHLY and CDR2 FYNNEI. Written as DNA, the CDR3 is TGTGCCAGCAGTTTAAGGGACAGGGGCACAGATACGCAGTATTTT. Encoded protein: CASSLRDRGTDTQYF.

This clonotype appeared many times. The chain is built from TRBV6-5 and TRBJ1-1; 11 bases map to TRBD1. CDR3 size: 14 residues. CDR1 and CDR2 (germline): MNHEY, SVGAGI. V lost 5 bases and J lost 4; bases outside the gene matches: 3. The CDR3, as DNA: TGTGCCAGCAGTCCAGGGACAGGGGGCACTGAAGCTTTCTTT. It codes for CASSPGTGGTEAFF.